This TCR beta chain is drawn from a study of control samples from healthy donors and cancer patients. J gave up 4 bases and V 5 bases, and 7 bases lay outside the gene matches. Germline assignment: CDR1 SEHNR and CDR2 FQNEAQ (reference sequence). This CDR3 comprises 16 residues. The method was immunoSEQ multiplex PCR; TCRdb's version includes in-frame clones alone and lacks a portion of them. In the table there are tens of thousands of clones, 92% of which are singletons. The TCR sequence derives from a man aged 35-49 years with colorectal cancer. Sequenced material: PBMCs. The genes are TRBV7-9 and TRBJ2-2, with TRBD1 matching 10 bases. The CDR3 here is CASSGRGQGRTGELFF. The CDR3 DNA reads TGTGCCAGCAGCGGACGGGGACAGGGGCGCACCGGGGAGCTGTTTTTT.